These 5 T cell receptor beta chains originate from one sample sequenced in a study of T cell repertoires in cytomegalovirus infection. TCRdb re-called the reads through MiXCR, storing one row per CDR3 protein. The sample records some 940,000 distinct CDR3 sequences, approximately 30% being singletons. The antigens these receptors bind are not known. The sample consisted of cultured CD8+ T cells from PBMCs, taken from culture after CMV antigen stimulation. The receptors were gathered from a human donor in good health (CMV status not recorded). Some clones in this sample may be carry-over from other donors' samples.

The genes are TRBV29-1 and TRBJ2-1; D gene unclear. V was shortened by 0 bases and J by 2 bases, with 26 bases between the two germline ends. This CDR3 spans 20 amino acids. Germline CDR1 SQVTM, CDR2 ANQGSEA. CDR3 nucleotides: TGCAGCGTTGAAGATTCCTCCGATTTAGTTCCCCTGGGGACCTACAATGAGCAGTTCTTC. Translated, it gives CSVEDSSDLVPLGTYNEQFF.

This clonotype occurred many times. The chain combines TRBV7-8 with TRBJ1-6; 9 nucleotides match TRBD1. The V segment lost 3 bases and the J segment 9 bases; nucleotides outside the gene matches: 3. The CDR3 sequence is 14 residues long. Per the germline V gene, CDR1 is SGHVS and CDR2 is FQNEAQ. The CDR3 loop is CASSLGQGFSPLHF. CDR3 DNA: TGTGCCAGCAGCTTGGGACAGGGCTTTTCACCCCTCCACTTT.

This chain joins TRBV5-1 and TRBJ2-7, with D possibly TRBD1 on 6 matching bases. CDR1 is SGHRS and CDR2 is YFSETQ in the germline V gene. This CDR3 contains 14 residues. The germline V and J ends were trimmed by 0 bases and 0 bases, with 7 bases remaining between them. Written as DNA, the CDR3 is TGCGCCAGCAGCTTGGGGACAGACTCCTACGAGCAGTACGTC. This codes for CASSLGTDSYEQYV.

The CDR3 coding sequence is TGTGCCAGCAGCTTAAATCGACTAGCGGGGGTCTGGTACGAGCAGTACTTC. Its protein product is CASSLNRLAGVWYEQYF. The chain joins TRBV11-2 to TRBJ2-7, with 12 bases aligning to TRBD2. The CDR3 is made up of 17 amino acids. J was trimmed by 4 bases and V by 2 bases; bases with no gene match: 9. Germline-derived CDR1 and CDR2 are SGHAT and FQNNGV. Looking up the rest from reference TRBV11-2 and TRBJ2-7 gives the full variable domain: EAGVAQSPRYKIIEKRQSVAFWCNPISGHATLYWYQQILGQGPKLLIQFQNNGVVDDSQLPKDRFSAERLKGVDSTLKIQPAKLEDSAVYLCASSLNRLAGVWYEQYFGPGTRLTVT.

This clonotype appeared a single time. This chain links TRBV29-1 with TRBJ2-7, with D unclear. Germline V CDR1 and CDR2: SQVTM, ANQGSEA. V lost 1 base and J lost 1, with 8 bases in between. The CDR3 has 13 residues. The CDR3 bases are TGCAGCGTTGAAGGAGGAAATTCCTACGAGCAGTACTTC. Its protein is CSVEGGNSYEQYF.